The 29 T cell receptor beta chains below were found in one sample sequenced in a study of blood T cell repertoires in COVID-19. Sequencing was performed with immunoSEQ multiplex PCR; in TCRdb, only in-frame clones are kept and a portion is missing. The sample lists 60,000 to 70,000 clones, around four fifths occurring once. Sequencing input: peripheral blood. The receptors originated from a human donor in a cohort sampled during active COVID-19.

The chain recombines TRBV5-1 with TRBJ2-1, with D possibly TRBD1 on 7 matching bases. Germline values: CDR1 SGHRS, CDR2 YFSETQ. The CDR3 length is 14 residues. Trimming took off 5 bases at V and 8 bases at J, with 17 bases between the two ends. CDR3 sequence reads: CASSPRGPSDEQFF. For the CDR3, the DNA is TGCGCCAGCAGTCCTAGGGGGCCTAGCGATGAGCAGTTCTTC.

The rearrangement links TRBV6-1 to TRBJ2-7, with TRBD1 matching 7 bases. Unmatched junction bases numbered 3, after V lost 2 bases and J lost 2 bases. Germline V CDR1 and CDR2: MNHNS, SASEGT. CDR3 length: 14 residues. DNA for the CDR3: TGTGCCAGCAGTGAACCCGGGACAGCCTACGAGCAGTACTTC. This encodes CASSEPGTAYEQYF.

This sequence joins TRBV15 and TRBJ2-5; tentative D call: TRBD1 (5 bases). The CDR3 sequence is 19 residues long. From germline, CDR1 is LNHNV and CDR2 YYDKDF (reference sequence). V lost 0 bases to trimming and J lost 2 bases, with 22 bases between them. CDR3 coding DNA: TGTGCCACCAGCAGAGATGGAATTCTTAAGGGGCAGACGCAAGAGACCCAGTACTTC. This encodes CATSRDGILKGQTQETQYF.

The chain couples TRBV3-1 (or the pseudogene TRBV3-2) to TRBJ2-3; D is perhaps TRBD2 (5 bases). Germline CDR1 is LGHDT and CDR2 is YNNKEL (reference sequence). The CDR3 is 15 amino acids. V was pared by 1 base and J by 0 bases, with 8 bases between. The CDR3 nucleotides are TGTGCCAGCAGCCAAGGTATAGCGAGCACAGATACGCAGTATTTT. Translated, it gives CASSQGIASTDTQYF.

This rearrangement joins TRBV6-5 to TRBJ1-1, with D possibly matching TRBD1 (6 bases). The germline gives CDR1 MNHEY, CDR2 SVGAGI. The CDR3 has 15 residues. V lost 5 bases and J lost 1, with 14 bases in between. The CDR3 loop reads CASSTPRGQNTEAFF. CDR3 in DNA: TGTGCCAGCAGTACCCCGCGGGGGCAGAACACTGAAGCTTTCTTT.

The rearrangement joins TRBV6-5 to TRBJ2-7; 11 bases are shared with TRBD1. Germline lookup yields CDR1 MNHEY and CDR2 SVGAGI. The CDR3 is 13 residues long. The J segment lost 7 bases and the V segment lost 6 bases, leaving 5 bases of the junction unmatched. As DNA, the CDR3 is TGTGCCAGCAGCGGACAGGGGGCTAGAGAGCAGTACTTC. The encoded protein is CASSGQGAREQYF.

This clone was counted a few times. V is TRBV6-5 and J is TRBJ1-1, with 10 bases identical to TRBD1. This CDR3 contains 13 residues. The V gene's germline CDR1 is MNHEY and CDR2 SVGAGI. Trimming cost V 5 bases and J 9 bases; bases outside gene matches: 6. The CDR3 DNA reads TGTGCCAGCAGTCTAGACAGGGGGCTTAAAGCTTTCTTT. Residues: CASSLDRGLKAFF.

This clone came up a few times. The chain carries TRBV7-2 and TRBJ1-3; possibly TRBD1 for D (6 bases). With 4 bases removed from V and 0 bases from J, the gap between germline ends came to 10 bases. The V gene's germline CDR1 is SGHTA and CDR2 FQGNSA. This CDR3 contains 15 residues. CDR3 DNA: TGTGCCAGCAGCTCGGACAGCGGCTCTGGAAACACCATATATTTT. Translated, it gives CASSSDSGSGNTIYF.

The gene calls are TRBV7-6 and TRBJ2-7; the match to TRBD2 covers 9 bases. This CDR3 spans 16 amino acids. In germline, CDR1 is SGHVS, CDR2 FNYEAQ. With 0 bases clipped from V and 0 bases from J, the junction kept 3 bases outside the gene matches. CDR3 nucleotides: TGTGCCAGCAGCTTAGCTAGCGGGGGCCTCTCCTACGAGCAGTACTTC. Translation: CASSLASGGLSYEQYF.

The gene calls are TRBV19 and TRBJ2-1, with 7 bases aligning to TRBD1. CDR3 length equals 16 residues. Per germline, CDR1 LNHDA and CDR2 SQIVND (reference sequence). The J segment lost 4 bases and the V segment lost 4 bases, leaving 10 bases of the junction unmatched. CDR3 in DNA: TGTGCCAGTAGTACAATTGGGACAGAGACTTACAATGAGCAGTTCTTC. It translates to CASSTIGTETYNEQFF.

This chain connects TRBV2 to TRBJ1-1; the D is unclear. Trimming took 5 bases from V and 12 from J, leaving 16 bases between them. CDR1 and CDR2 from the germline V gene are SNHLY and FYNNEI. This CDR3 spans 12 amino acids. The CDR3 here is CASSTRQEETFF. CDR3 DNA: TGTGCCAGCAGTACCCGGCAGGAAGAGACTTTCTTT.

The CDR3 region is CASSPGDYRTDTQYF. CDR3 sequence (DNA): TGTGCCAGCAGCCCCGGGGACTATCGCACAGATACGCAGTATTTT. This chain links TRBV9 with TRBJ2-3; 7 bases are shared with TRBD2. Trimming removed 4 bases from V and 1 base from J; junction bases left unmatched: 6. Germline loops: CDR1 SGDLS, CDR2 YYNGEE. There are 15 residues in the CDR3. Using reference TRBV9 and TRBJ2-3 for the parts outside the CDR3, the full variable domain is DSGVTQTPKHLITATGQRVTLRCSPRSGDLSVYWYQQSLDQGLQFLIQYYNGEERAKGNILERFSAQQFPDLHSELNLSSLELGDSALYFCASSPGDYRTDTQYFGPGTRLTVL.

This clone was observed a handful of times. The chain couples TRBV2 to TRBJ2-1, with 13 bases that match TRBD2. In germline, CDR1 is SNHLY, CDR2 FYNNEI. V trimming: 7 bases; J trimming: 7 bases; junction bases outside the gene matches: 10. The CDR3 contains 16 residues. CDR3 amino acids: CASIYSLAGGRNEQFF. The CDR3 DNA reads TGTGCCAGCATCTACTCACTAGCGGGGGGGCGAAATGAGCAGTTCTTC. Combining the CDR3 with reference TRBV2 and TRBJ2-1 gives the whole variable domain EPEVTQTPSHQVTQMGQEVILRCVPISNHLYFYWYRQILGQKVEFLVSFYNNEISEKSEIFDDQFSVERPDGSNFTLKIRSTKLEDSAMYFCASIYSLAGGRNEQFFGPGTRLTVL.

This clone appeared a single time. The rearrangement joins TRBV6-4 to TRBJ2-3; perhaps TRBD1 as D (6 bases). CDR3 length: 14 amino acids. V was cut by 5 bases and J by 4 bases, with 13 bases left in between. The germline gives CDR1 MRHNA, CDR2 SNTAGT. The CDR3 nucleotides read TGTGCCAGCAGTCCGACAGGTCAAGCAGATACGCAGTATTTT. Protein product: CASSPTGQADTQYF.

This chain links TRBV18 with TRBJ1-5; 9 nucleotides agree with TRBD1. Trimming cost V 3 bases and J 5 bases; bases outside gene matches: 2. This CDR3 region has 14 residues. CDR1 and CDR2 (germline): KGHSH, LQKENI. CDR3 residues: CASSPTGGDQPQHF. CDR3 DNA: TGTGCCAGCTCACCCACAGGGGGCGATCAGCCCCAGCATTTT.

The chain links TRBV19 to TRBJ1-1; D uncertain. The CDR3 consists of 14 residues. V was clipped by 3 bases and J by 1 base, with 9 bases between them. From germline, CDR1 is LNHDA and CDR2 SQIVND (reference sequence). CDR3 amino acids: CASSMSGQNTEAFF. DNA for the CDR3: TGTGCCAGTAGTATGTCTGGGCAGAACACTGAAGCTTTCTTT.

The rearrangement uses TRBV5-6 and TRBJ1-4, with D hard to call. Germline-derived CDR1 and CDR2 are SGHDT and YYEEEE. The CDR3 contains 15 residues. V dropped 4 bases and J dropped 6 bases, with 16 bases sitting between them. Here the CDR3 DNA reads TGTGCCAGCAGCGCCGTGGCGAAGCGTGATGAAAAACTGTTTTTT. It is translated as CASSAVAKRDEKLFF. Full variable domain (rest looked up from reference TRBV5-6 and TRBJ1-4): DAGVTQSPTHLIKTRGQQVTLRCSPKSGHDTVSWYQQALGQGPQFIFQYYEEEERQRGNFPDRFSGHQFPNYSSELNVNALLLGDSALYLCASSAVAKRDEKLFFGSGTQLSVL.

The chain is built from TRBV3-1 (or the pseudogene TRBV3-2) and TRBJ1-2; D unclear. V lost 3 bases and J lost 4, with 9 bases in between. Germline V lookup: CDR1 LGHDT, CDR2 YNNKEL (reference sequence). This CDR3 spans 13 amino acids. The CDR3 reads CASSHLSSYGYTF. The DNA of the CDR3 is TGTGCCAGCAGCCATCTGAGTTCCTATGGCTACACCTTC.

The chain has TRBV6-6 and TRBJ1-2, with D perhaps matching TRBD1 (6 bases). The V end was cut by 6 bases, the J end by 3 bases, with 11 bases between. Germline lookup yields CDR1 MNHNY and CDR2 SVGAGI (reference sequence). The CDR3 spans 13 residues. The CDR3 coding sequence is TGTGCCAGCAGAAAGGGGGTGGACTATGGCTACACCTTC. Protein product: CASRKGVDYGYTF.

The gene calls are TRBV28 and TRBJ1-1; no clear D. The CDR3 spans 16 residues. Trimming pared 5 bases from V and 1 base from J, leaving 17 bases between. CDR1 and CDR2 (germline): MDHEN, SYDVKM. DNA for the CDR3: TGTGCCAGCAGTCTAGATACATGGAAAACGAACACTGAAGCTTTCTTT. Its translation: CASSLDTWKTNTEAFF.

The chain uses TRBV11-3 and TRBJ2-5, with D possibly TRBD2 on 5 matching bases. The length of the CDR3 is 14 residues. Germline CDR1 reads SGHNT; CDR2 reads YENEEA. With 3 bases removed from V and 5 bases from J, the gap between germline ends came to 13 bases. The CDR3: CASSFTSGLETQYF. CDR3 DNA: TGTGCCAGCAGCTTTACTAGTGGGTTGGAGACCCAGTACTTC.

The CDR3 DNA is TGTGCCAGCAGTTTATCGTTAGGGAGTGGAGCTTTCTTT. Its protein is CASSLSLGSGAFF. The chain uses TRBV27 and TRBJ1-1, with D unclear. The CDR3 has 13 residues. From germline, CDR1 is MNHEY and CDR2 SMNVEV (reference sequence). Trimming shortened V by 0 bases and J by 10 bases, and 12 bases separated the two germline ends.

The J gene is TRBJ1-1, the V gene TRBV6-5; TRBD1 matches at 9 bases. J gave up 1 base and V 0 bases, and 3 bases lay outside the gene matches. The CDR3 spans 16 residues. Germline V gene data show CDR1 as MNHEY and CDR2 as SVGAGI. The CDR3 bases are TGTGCCAGCAGTTACTCCGCGGGACAGGGGAACACTGAAGCTTTCTTT. Its translation is CASSYSAGQGNTEAFF.

This clone came up once. The rearrangement joins TRBV5-1 to TRBJ2-7; tentatively, D is TRBD2 (6 bases). The CDR3 totals 13 residues. In germline, CDR1 is SGHRS, CDR2 YFSETQ. The germline V and J ends were trimmed by 3 bases and 6 bases, with 13 bases remaining between them. The CDR3 nucleotides read TGCGCCAGCAGCTGGACCGGGAGCCCCGAGCAGTACTTC. It encodes CASSWTGSPEQYF.

This clone came up a few times. The chain recombines TRBV5-4 with TRBJ1-1; D perhaps matches TRBD1 (5 bases). Germline V gene lookup returns CDR1 SGHNT and CDR2 YYREEE (reference sequence). This CDR3 spans 14 amino acids. Trimming pared 4 bases from V and 1 base from J, leaving 11 bases between. For the CDR3, the DNA is TGTGCCAGCAGCCCTAGGGGCGGGAACACTGAAGCTTTCTTT. Its protein product is CASSPRGGNTEAFF.

The genes are TRBV2 and TRBJ2-3, with a tentative D call TRBD1 (6 bases). The CDR3 extends over 15 amino acids. V was clipped by 4 bases and J by 2 bases, with 13 bases between them. Germline lookup yields CDR1 SNHLY and CDR2 FYNNEI. In DNA, the CDR3 is TGTGCCAGCAGTGCCGTTACAGGGTTCACAGATACGCAGTATTTT. Translating it yields CASSAVTGFTDTQYF.

The V call is TRBV3-1 (or the pseudogene TRBV3-2), the J call TRBJ2-3, with 8 nucleotides matching TRBD2. CDR1 and CDR2 from the germline V gene are LGHDT and YNNKEL (reference sequence). The CDR3 is 15 residues long. The V and J ends lost 3 bases and 2 bases, in that order; junction bases with no gene match: 4. CDR3 nucleotide sequence: TGTGCCAGCAGCCAGTACGGGGGGGCCACAGATACGCAGTATTTT. Amino acids: CASSQYGGATDTQYF.

This clone has only one observation. V gene TRBV7-2 combines with J gene TRBJ2-1, with 10 bases aligning to TRBD2. The CDR3 extends over 16 amino acids. With 5 bases clipped from V and 4 bases from J, the junction kept 8 bases outside the gene matches. Germline lookup yields CDR1 SGHTA and CDR2 FQGNSA. This chain's CDR3 is CASSPWSSGGYNEQFF. The CDR3 DNA reads TGTGCCAGCAGCCCTTGGAGTAGCGGGGGGTACAATGAGCAGTTCTTC.

This clone appeared once. The chain is built from TRBV28 and TRBJ1-3; TRBD1 is a possible D gene (6 bases). Between the trimmed V and J ends, which lost 6 bases and 6 bases, there was a span of 18 bases. The CDR3 consists of 15 residues. CDR1 MDHEN and CDR2 SYDVKM come from the germline V gene. CDR3 nucleotide sequence: TGTGCCAGCAGAAAAGGGGGGGGGTTGCAAAACACCATATATTTT. Its protein product is CASRKGGGLQNTIYF.